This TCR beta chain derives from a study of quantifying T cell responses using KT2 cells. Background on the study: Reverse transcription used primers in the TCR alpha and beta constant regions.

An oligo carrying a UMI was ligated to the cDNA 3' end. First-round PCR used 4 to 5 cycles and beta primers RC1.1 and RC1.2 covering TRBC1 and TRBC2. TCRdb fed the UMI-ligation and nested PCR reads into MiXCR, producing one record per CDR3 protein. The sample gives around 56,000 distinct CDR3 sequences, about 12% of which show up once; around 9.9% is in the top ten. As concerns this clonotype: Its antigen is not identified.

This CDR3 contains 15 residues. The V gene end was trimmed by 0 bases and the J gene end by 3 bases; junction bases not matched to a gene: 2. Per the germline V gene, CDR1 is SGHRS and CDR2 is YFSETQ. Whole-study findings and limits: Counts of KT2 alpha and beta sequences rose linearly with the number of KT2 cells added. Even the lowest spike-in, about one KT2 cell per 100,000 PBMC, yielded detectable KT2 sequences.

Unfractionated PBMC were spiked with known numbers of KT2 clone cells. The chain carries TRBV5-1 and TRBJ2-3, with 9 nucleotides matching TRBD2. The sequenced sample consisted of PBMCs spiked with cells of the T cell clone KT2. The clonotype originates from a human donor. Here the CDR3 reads CASSLGLAGTDTQYF. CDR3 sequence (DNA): TGCGCCAGCAGCTTGGGGCTAGCGGGGACAGATACGCAGTATTTT.